The clone carrying this TCR beta chain was found many times. Its antigen is unidentified. A distinct unique molecular identifier was carried by each TCR cDNA molecule. TCRdb re-called the 5' RACE reads with MiXCR, one entry per CDR3 protein. Of about 3,500 distinct CDR3 sequences in the sample, roughly 5.2% were seen once. The sample comes from a study of spatial heterogeneity in lung cancer. In the study overall: A T cell module score from matched bulk RNA-seq correlated strongly with TCR transcript counts in tumor regions. Study conclusions and caveats: Counts that tracked tumor mutation counts were those of expanded intratumoral alpha and beta TCRs.

The time point: sample taken at primary tumor resection. This CDR3 is 14 amino acids long. In germline, CDR1 is DFQATT, CDR2 SNEGSKA (reference sequence). V lost 3 bases and J 4 bases, leaving 14 bases between the germline ends. The origin of this receptor is a female donor with early-stage non-small cell lung cancer. Material: lung tumor tissue, obtained at surgery. The chain employs TRBV20-1 and TRBJ2-3; the D gene is possibly TRBD2 (6 bases). The CDR3 DNA follows: TGCAGTGCTAGGTTTCCGGGAGTGGCAGATACGCAGTATTTT. Translating it yields CSARFPGVADTQYF.